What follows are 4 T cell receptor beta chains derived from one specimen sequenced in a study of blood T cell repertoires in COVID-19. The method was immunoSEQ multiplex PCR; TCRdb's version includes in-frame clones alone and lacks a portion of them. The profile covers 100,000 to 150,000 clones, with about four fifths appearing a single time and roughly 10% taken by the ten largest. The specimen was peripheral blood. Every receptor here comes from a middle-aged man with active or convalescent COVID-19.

The CDR3 protein is CASSLAGGREQYF. CDR3 DNA sequence: TGTGCCAGCAGTCTAGCGGGGGGGCGTGAGCAGTACTTC. This rearrangement joins TRBV6-5 to TRBJ2-7, with TRBD2 matching 12 bases. V shed 5 bases and J 7 bases; nucleotides not matched to a gene: 3. The germline V gene has CDR1 MNHEY and CDR2 SVGAGI. CDR3 length: 13 residues.

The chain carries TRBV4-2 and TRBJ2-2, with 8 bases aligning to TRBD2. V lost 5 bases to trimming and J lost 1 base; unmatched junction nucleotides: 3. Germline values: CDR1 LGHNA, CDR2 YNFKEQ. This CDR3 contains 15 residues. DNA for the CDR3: TGTGCCAGCAGCAAACTAGCGGTGAACACCGGGGAGCTGTTTTTT. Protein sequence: CASSKLAVNTGELFF.

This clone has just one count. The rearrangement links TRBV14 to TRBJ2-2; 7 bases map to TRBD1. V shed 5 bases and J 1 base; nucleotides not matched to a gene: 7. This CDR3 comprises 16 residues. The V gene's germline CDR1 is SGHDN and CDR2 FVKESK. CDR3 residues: CASSTQQGRNTGELFF. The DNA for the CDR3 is TGTGCCAGCAGCACCCAACAGGGGCGGAACACCGGGGAGCTGTTTTTT.

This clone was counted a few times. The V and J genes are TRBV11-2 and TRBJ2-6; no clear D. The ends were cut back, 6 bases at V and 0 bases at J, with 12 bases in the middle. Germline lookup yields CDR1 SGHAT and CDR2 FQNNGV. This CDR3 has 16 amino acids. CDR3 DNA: TGTGCCAGCAGAAAGTACAGCCTCTCTGGGGCCAACGTCCTGACTTTC. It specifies CASRKYSLSGANVLTF.